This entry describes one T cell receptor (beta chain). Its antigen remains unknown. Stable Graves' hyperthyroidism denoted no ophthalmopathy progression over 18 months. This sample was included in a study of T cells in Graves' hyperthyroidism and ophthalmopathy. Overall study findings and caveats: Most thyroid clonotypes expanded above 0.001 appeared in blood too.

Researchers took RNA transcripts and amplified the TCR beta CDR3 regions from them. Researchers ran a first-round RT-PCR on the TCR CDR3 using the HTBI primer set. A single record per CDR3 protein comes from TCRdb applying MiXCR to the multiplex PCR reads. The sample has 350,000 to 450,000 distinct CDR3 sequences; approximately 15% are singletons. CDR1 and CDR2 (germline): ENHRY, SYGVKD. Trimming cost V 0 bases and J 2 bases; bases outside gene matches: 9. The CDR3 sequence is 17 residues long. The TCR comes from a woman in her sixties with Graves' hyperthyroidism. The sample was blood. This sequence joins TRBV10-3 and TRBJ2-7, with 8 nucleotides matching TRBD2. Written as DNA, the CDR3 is TGTGCCATCAGTGAGTCGGAACTAGCGGAGAACCCCTACGAGCAGTACTTC. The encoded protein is CAISESELAENPYEQYF.